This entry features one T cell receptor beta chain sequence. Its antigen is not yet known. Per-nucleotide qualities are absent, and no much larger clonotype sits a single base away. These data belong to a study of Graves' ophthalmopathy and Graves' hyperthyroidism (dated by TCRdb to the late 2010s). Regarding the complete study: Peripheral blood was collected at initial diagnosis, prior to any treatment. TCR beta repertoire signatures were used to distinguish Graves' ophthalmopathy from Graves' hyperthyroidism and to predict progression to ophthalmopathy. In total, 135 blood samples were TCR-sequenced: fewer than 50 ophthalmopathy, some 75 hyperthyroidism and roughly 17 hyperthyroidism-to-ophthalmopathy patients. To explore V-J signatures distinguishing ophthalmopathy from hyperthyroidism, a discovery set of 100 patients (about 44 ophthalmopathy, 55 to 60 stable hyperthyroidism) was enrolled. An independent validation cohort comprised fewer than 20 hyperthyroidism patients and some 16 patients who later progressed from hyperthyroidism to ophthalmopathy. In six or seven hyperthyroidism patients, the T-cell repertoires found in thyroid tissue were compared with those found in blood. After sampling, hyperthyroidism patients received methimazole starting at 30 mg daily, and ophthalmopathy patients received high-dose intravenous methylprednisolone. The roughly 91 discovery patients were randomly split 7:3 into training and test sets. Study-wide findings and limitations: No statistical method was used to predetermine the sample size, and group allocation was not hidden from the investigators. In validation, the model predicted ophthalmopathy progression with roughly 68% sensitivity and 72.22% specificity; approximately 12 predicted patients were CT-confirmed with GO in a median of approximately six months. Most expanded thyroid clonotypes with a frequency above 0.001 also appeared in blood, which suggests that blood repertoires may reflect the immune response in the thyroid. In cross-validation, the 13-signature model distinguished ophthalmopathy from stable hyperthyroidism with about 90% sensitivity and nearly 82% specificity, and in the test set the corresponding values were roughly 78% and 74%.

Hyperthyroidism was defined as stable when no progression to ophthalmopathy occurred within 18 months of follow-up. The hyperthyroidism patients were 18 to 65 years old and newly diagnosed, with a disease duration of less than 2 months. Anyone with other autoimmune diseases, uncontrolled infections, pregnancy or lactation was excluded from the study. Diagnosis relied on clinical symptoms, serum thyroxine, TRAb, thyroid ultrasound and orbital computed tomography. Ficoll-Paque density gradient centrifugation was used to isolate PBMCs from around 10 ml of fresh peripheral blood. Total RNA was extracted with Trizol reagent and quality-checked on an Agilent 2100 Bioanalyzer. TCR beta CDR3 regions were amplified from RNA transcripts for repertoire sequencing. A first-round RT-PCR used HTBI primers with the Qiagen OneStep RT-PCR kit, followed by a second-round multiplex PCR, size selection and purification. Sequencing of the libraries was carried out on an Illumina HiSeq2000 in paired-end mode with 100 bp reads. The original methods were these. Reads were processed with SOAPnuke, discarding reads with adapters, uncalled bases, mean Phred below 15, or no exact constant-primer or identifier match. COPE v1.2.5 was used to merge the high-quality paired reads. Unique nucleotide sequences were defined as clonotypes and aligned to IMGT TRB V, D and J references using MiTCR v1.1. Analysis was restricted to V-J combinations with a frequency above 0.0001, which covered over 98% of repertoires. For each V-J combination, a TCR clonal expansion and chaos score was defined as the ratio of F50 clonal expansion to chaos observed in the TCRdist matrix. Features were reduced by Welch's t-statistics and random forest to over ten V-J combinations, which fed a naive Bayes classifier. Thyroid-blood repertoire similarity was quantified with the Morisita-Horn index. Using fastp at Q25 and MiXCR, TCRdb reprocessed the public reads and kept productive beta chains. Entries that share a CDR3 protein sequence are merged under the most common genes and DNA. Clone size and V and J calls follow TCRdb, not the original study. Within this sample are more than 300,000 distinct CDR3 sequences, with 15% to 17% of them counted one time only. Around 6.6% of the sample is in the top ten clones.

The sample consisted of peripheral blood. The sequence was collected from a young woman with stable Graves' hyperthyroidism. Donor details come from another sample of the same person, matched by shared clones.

CDR3 region: CASSFGPVWGRGNSNQPQHF. The DNA reads as follows: TGCGCCAGCAGCTTCGGTCCGGTTTGGGGCAGGGGGAATAGCAATCAGCCCCAGCATTTT. The V gene is TRBV5-1 and the J gene is TRBJ1-5; the junction holds 7 bases that match TRBD1. The CDR3 covers 20 residues, taking in both the cysteine and the phenylalanine. Just CDR3 DNA is preserved here, 60 bases in frame from base 1. V ends up 2 bases short and J 0 bases short, with an unmatched junction base count of 17. The germline V gene sets CDR1 to SGHRS and CDR2 to YFSETQ.